This entry features one T cell receptor (beta chain) sequence. The antigen remains undetermined. These data come from a study of cytomegalovirus exposure and HLA in healthy donors. Study-level results: Rarity held for most TCR sequences, but there were some public TCRs that occurred in many donors. Indistinguishable V segments, including TRBV6-2 and TRBV6-3, were excluded. Specific recognition of CMV antigens was confirmed in vitro for a few chains (all CMV-associated).

Vbeta (60) and Jbeta (13) primers were used in the PCR. Profiled with immunoSEQ multiplex PCR; TCRdb holds only in-frame clones, not every one. The table for this sample gives around 42,000 clones. The CDR3 has 15 amino acids. Between the trimmed V and J ends, which lost 0 bases and 4 bases, there was a span of 10 bases. CDR1 SGHRS and CDR2 YFSETQ come from the germline V gene. Unrecorded immune exposures were likely, despite nominal health at sampling. The V gene is TRBV5-1, the J gene TRBJ2-2; possibly TRBD2 for D (5 bases). The TCR originated in a man under 40 in good health and CMV-seronegative. The sequencing input was PBMCs. CDR3 nucleotides: TGCGCCAGCAGCTTGGCGGGGAGTGGCACCGGGGAGCTGTTTTTT. This encodes CASSLAGSGTGELFF.